The present T cell receptor (beta chain) was sequenced within a study of T-cell reconstitution after alpha-beta-depleted transplantation in children. The library targeted TCRbeta and was prepared with unique molecular identifiers. One entry per CDR3 protein, called by TCRdb with MiXCR from the PCR reads. Among roughly 500,000 distinct CDR3 sequences listed, around 18% were seen once. The germline V and J ends were trimmed by 8 bases and 8 bases, with 12 bases remaining between them. CDR3 length: 11 amino acids. This receptor was obtained from a human donor who donated a stem cell graft to a child with acute lymphoblastic leukemia. The material was PBMCs from the stem cell graft donor, obtained from the stem cell graft. The rearrangement uses TRBV12-3 or TRBV12-4 and TRBJ1-1, with D possibly matching TRBD1 (5 bases). CDR3 in amino acids: CASDQGEEAFF. CDR3 DNA sequence: TGTGCCAGCGACCAGGGTGAGGAAGCTTTCTTT.